Listed here is a single TCR beta chain. This clonotype was counted at least ten times. What this receptor recognizes is not known. Per-base qualities were not stored, and no clone one base away is much larger. Sequences LNHDA (CDR1) and SQIVND (CDR2) are obtained from the germline V gene (reference sequence). The germline V and J ends show losses of 6 bases and 0 bases respectively, and no gene match explains 5 bases of the junction. The CDR3 starts with the cysteine, ends with the phenylalanine, and has 17 residues. The entry retains the CDR3 DNA only, 51 bases that are in frame from base 1. The time point tag for this specimen amounts to: pre-sensitization, week 0. The treatment or condition label on this specimen signifies: therapeutic diphenylcyclopropenone sensitization with weekly scalp DPC. Blood at each patch-test visit was drawn before the patch test was applied. Patients were eligible if aged 18 to 70, diagnosed with alopecia and judged suitable for DPC therapy, and pregnant patients were excluded. Total RNA was extracted from unfractionated whole blood that had been collected in Tempus Blood RNA tubes.

This sample is drawn from a study of human T cells and chemical hapten exposure (TCRdb year 2021). Describing the broader study: For sensitization, 2% DPC in acetone was applied to an approximately 2 cm by approximately 2 cm area of upper inner arm skin. Blood was sampled from patients pre-sensitization (week 0) and at 2, 6 and about 24 weeks after DPC sensitization. Throughout the approximately 25-week study period, patients were also given weekly therapeutic DPC doses on the scalp. For TCR sequencing, blood came from twenty-nine alopecia patients at anywhere from one to four time points (pre-sensitization, 2, 6 and 24 weeks). Peripheral blood TCR repertoire changes were tracked in vivo in alopecia patients during primary and secondary sensitization to the hapten diphenylcyclopropenone (DPC). The patient cohort, mostly female, included alopecia areata with under or over 50% scalp involvement, alopecia totalis and alopecia universalis. Patch tests used Finn chambers with 0.01% DPC on the upper back, scored after 6 days by International Contact Dermatitis Research Group standards. Libraries were pooled for sequencing, and variation in per-sample TCR yields was attributed mainly to small differences in library volumes within the pool. The paper's findings and limits, for the study overall: Patch test score was positively correlated with the number of PT1 expanded TCRs, with significance at thresholds 8, 16 and 32 but not at 4. Significantly more large CDR3 similarity clusters were formed by expanded TCRs than by pre-sensitization or healthy control sets, consistent with antigen-driven responses. DPC sensitization did not change how many TCRs were above 1 in 1000 frequency, and no evidence was found of alterations in global repertoire structure. Repeated subsampling changed both the strength of the expansion versus patch-test correlation and the threshold at which that correlation became significant. Because every patient had alopecia, a presumed autoimmune disease, the patients' immune response might differ from that of healthy individuals.

The library came from RACE. Sequencing was carried out with a NextSeq 500. Library preparation attached unique molecular identifiers to individual cDNA molecules for quantitative, reproducible TCR counting. Each blood RNA sample was used to sequence both TCR alpha and TCR beta chains. The published analysis was carried out like this. A median of roughly 98,000 TCRs per sample was observed, with a range of roughly 20,000 to 750,000. The Decombinator software suite was used to annotate V, J and CDR3 in the TCR reads. Every sample was subsampled to the same number of TCRs (28,000) for the PS versus PT1 abundance plots. Expanded TCRs were defined as absent before sensitization and observed at least eight times at the 2-week time point. TCRdb reprocessed the public reads (quality trimming at Q25 with fastp, clone calling with MiXCR) and kept in-frame beta chains. Entries that share a CDR3 protein sequence are merged under the most common genes and DNA. TCRdb, not the authors, supplied the V and J calls. The sample data list roughly 380,000 distinct CDR3 sequences, and more than 4.5% of these were observed just once. The top ten clones comprise 2.5% to 3% of the sample.

The chain is assembled from TRBV19 and TRBJ2-3, with 14 junctional bases fitting TRBD2. The receptor was isolated from a woman between 45 and 60 years old with alopecia areata. Some clones in this sample may be carry-over from other donors' samples. Material: whole blood, obtained in connection with sensitization to the hapten diphenylcyclopropenone (DPC). The nucleotides are TGTGCCAGTAGGCAGACTAGCGGGGGGGCAAGCACAGATACGCAGTATTTT. It specifies CASRQTSGGASTDTQYF.